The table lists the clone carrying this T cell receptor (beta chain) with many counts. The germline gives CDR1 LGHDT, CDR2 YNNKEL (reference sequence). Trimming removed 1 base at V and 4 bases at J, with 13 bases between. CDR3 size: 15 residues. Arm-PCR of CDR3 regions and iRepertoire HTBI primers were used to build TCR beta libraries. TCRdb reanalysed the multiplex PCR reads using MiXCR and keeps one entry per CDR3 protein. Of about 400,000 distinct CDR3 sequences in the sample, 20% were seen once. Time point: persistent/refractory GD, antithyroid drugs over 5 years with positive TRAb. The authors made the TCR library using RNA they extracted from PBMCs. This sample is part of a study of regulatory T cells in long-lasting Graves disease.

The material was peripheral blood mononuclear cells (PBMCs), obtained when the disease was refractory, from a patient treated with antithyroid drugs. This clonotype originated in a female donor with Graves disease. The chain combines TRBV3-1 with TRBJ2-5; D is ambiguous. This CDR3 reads CASSQASSGRETQYF. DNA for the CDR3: TGTGCCAGCAGCCAAGCCTCCTCTGGGCGAGAGACCCAGTACTTC.